This entry lists 30 T cell receptor beta chains sequenced from one sample in a study of T-cell memory formation after mild COVID-19. In TCRdb, the 5' RACE reads were re-called with MiXCR into one record per CDR3 protein. The sample lists about 350,000 distinct CDR3 sequences; approximately 14% were seen once. The specimen sequenced was PBMCs or a T cell subset sorted from them (not recorded which). The source of these receptors is a man aged 18 to 30 who had mild COVID-19 (a few samples of this study predate the infection). Cell type and time point are not known.

This clonotype was counted at least ten times. The chain joins TRBV12-3 or TRBV12-4 to TRBJ2-5; maybe TRBD1 (6 bases). The CDR3 runs to 15 residues. Between the trimmed V and J ends, which lost 5 bases and 4 bases, there was a span of 17 bases. CDR3 in DNA: TGTGCCAGCAGTCCCCTACTGGGGGCGGGAGAGACCCAGTACTTC. Encoded protein: CASSPLLGAGETQYF.

V and J are TRBV7-2 and TRBJ1-6; the D is unclear. CDR1 is SGHTA and CDR2 is FQGNSA in the germline V gene. The V end was cut by 7 bases, the J end by 10 bases, with 17 bases between. The CDR3 spans 14 residues. The CDR3: CASTAVGFPSPLHF. The CDR3 DNA reads TGTGCCAGCACCGCCGTGGGGTTTCCATCACCCCTCCACTTT.

This clonotype appeared many times. The rearrangement joins TRBV7-2 to TRBJ2-5; TRBD2 is a possible D gene (5 bases). The CDR3 consists of 12 residues. CDR1 SGHTA and CDR2 FQGNSA come from the germline V gene. V lost 5 bases, J lost 5 bases, and 9 bases lay in between. The chain's CDR3 is CASSRPGETQYF. In DNA form, the CDR3 reads TGTGCCAGCAGCCGCCCGGGGGAGACCCAGTACTTC. The full variable domain, completed using reference TRBV7-2 and TRBJ2-5, is GAGVSQSPSNKVTEKGKDVELRCDPISGHTALYWYRQSLGQGLEFLIYFQGNSAPDKSGLPSDRFSAERTGGSVSTLTIQRTQQEDSAVYLCASSRPGETQYFGPGTRLLVL.

The chain joins TRBV7-6 to TRBJ2-3, with D hard to call. Germline V CDR1 and CDR2: SGHVS, FNYEAQ. The V end was cut by 5 bases, the J end by 4 bases, with 7 bases between. This CDR3 contains 12 residues. DNA of the CDR3: TGTGCCAGCAGCCGGACCGCAGATACGCAGTATTTT. As protein: CASSRTADTQYF.

This clonotype was seen only a few times. This chain connects TRBV7-9 to TRBJ1-2; no reliable D call. The CDR3 consists of 14 residues. Germline lookup yields CDR1 SEHNR and CDR2 FQNEAQ (reference sequence). V was pared by 5 bases and J by 4 bases, with 14 bases between. The CDR3 region has the DNA TGTGCCAGCAGCCCGGGAGGCCTAAGCTATGGCTACACCTTC. This translates into CASSPGGLSYGYTF.

This clonotype was counted a few times. V gene TRBV7-9 combines with J gene TRBJ1-2, with D unresolved. With 5 bases removed from V and 4 bases from J, the gap between germline ends came to 11 bases. The CDR3 runs 13 residues. CDR1 SEHNR and CDR2 FQNEAQ come from the germline V gene (reference sequence). This chain's CDR3 is CASSASSPYGYTF. The CDR3 bases are TGTGCCAGCAGCGCTTCATCTCCCTATGGCTACACCTTC.

V usage is TRBV4-2 and J usage is TRBJ1-5; the match to TRBD1 covers 8 bases. V trimming: 1 base; J trimming: 4 bases; junction bases outside the gene matches: 3. Looked up from germline, CDR1 is LGHNA and CDR2 is YNFKEQ. This CDR3 is built from 15 residues. DNA of the CDR3: TGTGCCAGCAGCCAAGGGGACAGGCTGAATCAGCCCCAGCATTTT. Translation: CASSQGDRLNQPQHF.

The chain employs TRBV19 and TRBJ1-6, with TRBD1 matching 9 bases. Germline CDR1 is LNHDA and CDR2 is SQIVND (reference sequence). V dropped 6 bases and J dropped 10; count of bases not matched to a gene: 10. The CDR3 contains 15 residues. CDR3 DNA: TGTGCCAGTAGCATTGTGGGACAGGGACGCTCACCCCTCCACTTT. Its translation is CASSIVGQGRSPLHF.

This clonotype was picked up a small number of times. The chain employs TRBV9 and TRBJ2-2; weak D call: TRBD1 (5 bases). Germline V gene lookup returns CDR1 SGDLS and CDR2 YYNGEE. Trimming removed 0 bases at V and 5 bases at J, with 5 bases between. The CDR3 spans 13 residues. The CDR3 spells CASSVAGTGELFF. In DNA, the CDR3 is TGTGCCAGCAGCGTAGCAGGGACCGGGGAGCTGTTTTTT. Supplemented by reference TRBV9 and TRBJ2-2, the full variable domain reads DSGVTQTPKHLITATGQRVTLRCSPRSGDLSVYWYQQSLDQGLQFLIQYYNGEERAKGNILERFSAQQFPDLHSELNLSSLELGDSALYFCASSVAGTGELFFGEGSRLTVL.

This clonotype was seen only a few times. This chain links TRBV25-1 with TRBJ2-5, with D possibly being TRBD1 (5 bases). With 7 bases removed from V and 0 bases from J, the gap between germline ends came to 9 bases. Germline V gene sequence: CDR1 MGHDK, CDR2 SYGVNS. This CDR3 is 13 amino acids long. As DNA, the CDR3 is TGTGCCAGCATAGGGGATTACCAAGAGACCCAGTACTTC. This codes for CASIGDYQETQYF. Variable domain in full (rest from reference TRBV25-1 and TRBJ2-5): EADIYQTPRYLVIGTGKKITLECSQTMGHDKMYWYQQDPGMELHLIHYSYGVNSTEKGDLSSESTVSRIRTEHFPLTLESARPSHTSQYLCASIGDYQETQYFGPGTRLLVL.

This clonotype was counted a few times. V is TRBV7-9 and J is TRBJ2-7, with D possibly TRBD2 on 5 matching bases. CDR1 and CDR2 (germline): SEHNR, FQNEAQ (reference sequence). Trimming left V 10 bases short and J 2 bases short, with 6 bases between. The CDR3 extends over 10 amino acids. CDR3 region: CANGTYEQYV. In DNA form, the CDR3 reads TGTGCCAACGGGACCTACGAGCAGTACGTC.

Ten or more counts support this clonotype. The genes are TRBV7-3 and TRBJ2-3, with D perhaps assigned TRBD1 or TRBD2 (6 bases each). The V gene's germline CDR1 is SGHTA and CDR2 FQGTGA. This CDR3 is built from 15 residues. V was shortened by 5 bases and J by 0 bases, with 12 bases between the two germline ends. In DNA form, the CDR3 reads TGTGCCAGCAGCCTCTTGGGGGGCAGCACAGATACGCAGTATTTT. Translation gives CASSLLGGSTDTQYF.

This clonotype was found many times. J is TRBJ2-1 and V is TRBV4-2, with D tentatively TRBD1 or TRBD2 (6 bases each). The CDR3 length is 19 residues. CDR1 and CDR2 (germline): LGHNA, YNFKEQ. V dropped 1 base and J dropped 9 bases, with 28 bases sitting between them. CDR3 protein: CASSQVRGVGGLSVGEQFF. For the CDR3, the DNA is TGTGCCAGCAGCCAAGTGCGCGGGGTAGGGGGTCTCTCCGTCGGTGAGCAGTTCTTC.

V usage is TRBV7-9 and J usage is TRBJ2-1, with TRBD2 matching 13 bases. The germline CDR1 and CDR2 sequences are SEHNR and FQNEAQ (reference sequence). The V gene end was trimmed by 4 bases and the J gene end by 0 bases; junction bases not matched to a gene: 12. The CDR3 has 20 residues. DNA of the CDR3: TGTGCCAGCAGCTCCCGACTAGCGGGGGGCAGAACTAGCTCCTACAATGAGCAGTTCTTC. Amino acids: CASSSRLAGGRTSSYNEQFF. Using reference TRBV7-9 and TRBJ2-1 for the parts outside the CDR3, the full variable domain is DTGVSQNPRHKITKRGQNVTFRCDPISEHNRLYWYRQTLGQGPEFLTYFQNEAQLEKSRLLSDRFSAERPKGSFSTLEIQRTEQGDSAMYLCASSSRLAGGRTSSYNEQFFGPGTRLTVL.

The CDR3 loop reads CASKTGTGGYEQYV. DNA of the CDR3: TGTGCCAGCAAGACCGGGACAGGAGGCTACGAGCAGTACGTC. The rearrangement uses TRBV6-6 and TRBJ2-7; 8 bases fit TRBD1. The CDR3 extends over 14 amino acids. J lost 3 bases, V lost 7 bases, and 8 bases had no gene match. CDR1 is MNHNY and CDR2 is SVGAGI in the germline V gene (reference sequence).

This clonotype was counted between two and nine times. This rearrangement joins TRBV6-5 to TRBJ2-5; 7 bases align to TRBD2. The CDR3 runs to 14 residues. V trimming: 7 bases; J trimming: 4 bases; junction bases outside the gene matches: 9. Per the germline V gene, CDR1 is MNHEY and CDR2 is SVGAGI. The DNA for the CDR3 is TGTGCCAGCACCCAGCGGGGTGACCCAGAGACCCAGTACTTC. It encodes CASTQRGDPETQYF.

This clonotype came up many times. This sequence joins TRBV7-2 and TRBJ2-7, with TRBD2 matching 12 bases. The length of the CDR3 is 15 residues. Germline-derived CDR1 and CDR2 are SGHTA and FQGNSA. The V gene end was trimmed by 5 bases and the J gene end by 2 bases; junction bases not matched to a gene: 4. CDR3 nucleotides: TGTGCCAGCAGCCACGGACTAGCGGGGCCCTACGAGCAGTACTTC. This codes for CASSHGLAGPYEQYF.

The V call is TRBV5-4, the J call TRBJ1-1; D remains ambiguous. This CDR3 is built from 14 residues. Deletions cut 2 bases from V and 8 bases from J, with 16 bases between. CDR1 and CDR2 from the germline V gene are SGHNT and YYREEE (reference sequence). Here the CDR3 reads CASSFYRPTEEAFF. The DNA for the CDR3 is TGTGCCAGCAGCTTTTACCGTCCGACTGAAGAAGCTTTCTTT.

The chain employs TRBV5-5 and TRBJ2-5, with 8 bases that match TRBD2. After removal of 6 bases from V and 2 bases from J, the junction contained 6 bases not matched to a gene. The CDR3 is 14 residues long. CDR1 and CDR2 from the germline V gene are SGHKS and YYEKEE (reference sequence). The CDR3 region has the DNA TGTGCCAGCATCCCCACTAGCGGACAAGAGACCCAGTACTTC. Translated, it gives CASIPTSGQETQYF.

This rearrangement joins TRBV12-3 or TRBV12-4 to TRBJ1-1; perhaps TRBD1 as D (6 bases). The germline V and J ends were trimmed by 1 base and 3 bases, with 12 bases remaining between them. This CDR3 has 15 amino acids. This CDR3 reads CASSLVQGRDTEAFF. The CDR3 DNA follows: TGTGCCAGCAGTTTAGTGCAGGGGAGAGACACTGAAGCTTTCTTT.

The table lists this clonotype with a few counts. The chain combines TRBV12-3 or TRBV12-4 with TRBJ2-7; D may correspond to TRBD1 or TRBD2 (5 bases each). Trimming left V 6 bases short and J 3 bases short, with 12 bases between. The CDR3 sequence is 13 residues long. CDR3 DNA: TGTGCCAGCAGCCCCGGGACCGTCTACGAGCAGTACGTC. It specifies CASSPGTVYEQYV.

The CDR3 reads CSVSRLAEITDTQYF. The CDR3 DNA follows: TGCAGCGTATCGAGACTAGCGGAGATCACAGATACGCAGTATTTT. The chain recombines TRBV29-1 with TRBJ2-3; 9 positions match TRBD2. The CDR3 has 15 amino acids. After removal of 6 bases from V and 2 bases from J, the junction contained 9 bases not matched to a gene. In germline, CDR1 is SQVTM, CDR2 ANQGSEA.

This clonotype was recorded a few times. CDR3 loop: CASSLGLAGGGETQYF. The DNA of the CDR3 is TGTGCCAGCAGCTTAGGTCTAGCGGGGGGAGGAGAGACCCAGTACTTC. The gene calls are TRBV11-2 and TRBJ2-5, with 11 bases identical to TRBD2. Unmatched junction bases numbered 5, after V lost 1 base and J lost 4 bases. The CDR3 totals 16 residues. Germline lookup yields CDR1 SGHAT and CDR2 FQNNGV.

This clonotype has only a few counts. V and J are TRBV5-1 and TRBJ2-1; 8 positions match TRBD1. Germline CDR1 SGHRS, CDR2 YFSETQ. This CDR3 is 13 amino acids long. The ends lost 5 bases at V and 10 bases at J; junction bases unmatched: 8. The chain's CDR3 is CASRQTGENEQFF. CDR3 DNA: TGCGCCAGCAGACAGACAGGGGAGAACGAGCAGTTCTTC.

The chain joins TRBV12-3 or TRBV12-4 to TRBJ1-1; D call uncertain. The CDR3 covers 13 residues. With 7 bases removed from V and 5 bases from J, the gap between germline ends came to 14 bases. CDR3 amino acids: CASTQIPGTEAFF. As DNA, the CDR3 is TGTGCCAGCACCCAGATTCCGGGTACTGAAGCTTTCTTT.

The V and J genes are TRBV12-3 or TRBV12-4 and TRBJ2-2; possibly TRBD1 for D (5 bases). V dropped 2 bases and J dropped 7 bases, with 14 bases sitting between them. The CDR3 totals 15 residues. The CDR3 loop is CASSLWQGVDGELFF. The DNA of the CDR3 is TGTGCCAGCAGTTTATGGCAGGGCGTTGACGGGGAGCTGTTTTTT.

This chain links TRBV6-2 or TRBV6-3 with TRBJ2-2, with TRBD2 as a possible D gene (5 bases). The germline V and J ends were trimmed by 6 bases and 5 bases, with 13 bases remaining between them. This CDR3 is built from 14 residues. The germline V gene has CDR1 MNHEY and CDR2 SVGEGT. The CDR3 DNA is TGTGCCAGCAGAAAACTGGACTTTACCGGGGAGCTGTTTTTT. Its protein product is CASRKLDFTGELFF.

The chain joins TRBV13 to TRBJ2-7; unclear D gene. Trimming took off 4 bases at V and 4 bases at J, with 11 bases between the two ends. The CDR3 runs to 13 residues. Germline V gives CDR1 PRHDT, CDR2 FYEKMQ (reference sequence). CDR3 loop: CASSSRPGYEQYF. Here the CDR3 DNA reads TGTGCCAGCAGCTCCAGGCCCGGTTACGAGCAGTACTTC.

The rearrangement uses TRBV10-3 and TRBJ2-7, with D tentatively TRBD1 or TRBD2 (5 bases each). V was pared by 6 bases and J by 6 bases, with 21 bases between. The germline CDR1 and CDR2 sequences are ENHRY and SYGVKD. CDR3 length: 15 residues. CDR3 in amino acids: CAIRDSGRGHGEQYF. The CDR3 nucleotides read TGTGCCATCAGGGATTCGGGACGAGGACACGGCGAGCAGTACTTC.

The rearrangement uses TRBV7-3 and TRBJ1-2; possible D gene TRBD1, 6 bases. Trimming took off 3 bases at V and 5 bases at J, with 13 bases between the two ends. The CDR3 covers 14 residues. Germline V CDR1 and CDR2: SGHTA, FQGTGA. Here the CDR3 reads CASSFNRTVYGYTF. For the CDR3, the DNA is TGTGCCAGCAGCTTTAACCGGACAGTTTATGGCTACACCTTC.